This entry lists 12 T cell receptor beta chains sequenced from one sample in a study of siplizumab effects on memory and regulatory T cells. These receptors have no identified antigens. The mixed lymphocyte reaction cells were cocultured at 37°C for six to seven days. Only in-frame clones appear in the TCRdb table, and some are missing; sequencing was by immunoSEQ multiplex PCR. This sample yields nearly 20,000 clones, of which over 35% are seen a single time; approximately 6% belongs to the top ten. The source material was CFSE-low (dividing) CD4+ T cells sorted from an allogeneic mixed lymphocyte reaction. These receptors all stem from a human donor in good health; the cells came from an allogeneic mixed lymphocyte reaction. Some clones in this sample may be carry-over from other donors' samples.

The CDR3 nucleotides read TGTGCCAGTACCCCCCTCGCCCATCGAGGAATGAACACTGAAGCTTTCTTT. Protein: CASTPLAHRGMNTEAFF. V and J are TRBV19 and TRBJ1-1; D ambiguous. Germline V CDR1 and CDR2: LNHDA, SQIVND (reference sequence). This CDR3 spans 17 amino acids. V was trimmed by 7 bases and J by 0 bases, leaving 21 bases between them.

This chain uses TRBV29-1 with TRBJ2-7, with 7 bases aligning to TRBD2. The J segment lost 2 bases and the V segment lost 3 bases, leaving 4 bases of the junction unmatched. The CDR3 has 13 amino acids. The germline V gene encodes CDR1 SQVTM and CDR2 ANQGSEA. The CDR3 DNA reads as TGCAGCGTTGATTGGGGGGGGGCCTACGAGCAGTACTTC. Protein sequence: CSVDWGGAYEQYF.

The V call is TRBV27, the J call TRBJ1-4; 7 bases align to TRBD1. The CDR3 extends over 15 amino acids. Trimming removed 3 bases from V and 5 bases from J; junction bases left unmatched: 6. Germline loops: CDR1 MNHEY, CDR2 SMNVEV (reference sequence). The CDR3 DNA follows: TGTGCCAGCAGTTTTAGGGGACAGCGGAATGAAAAACTGTTTTTT. This translates into CASSFRGQRNEKLFF.

The chain joins TRBV27 to TRBJ1-1, with D maybe TRBD1 (6 bases). The ends were cut back, 4 bases at V and 2 bases at J, with 14 bases in the middle. The CDR3 is 15 residues long. Germline V CDR1 and CDR2: MNHEY, SMNVEV (reference sequence). The CDR3 spells CASSSQYRVNTEAFF. CDR3 DNA sequence: TGTGCCAGCAGTTCACAATACAGGGTAAACACTGAAGCTTTCTTT.

This clone has a handful of counts. The CDR3 DNA follows: TGTGCCAGCTCATTTTTGGCAGGGGCGACCACCGGGGAGCTGTTTTTT. Translation: CASSFLAGATTGELFF. V usage is TRBV18 and J usage is TRBJ2-2, with a weak D call TRBD1 (6 bases). The CDR3 totals 16 residues. Germline CDR1 and CDR2: KGHSH and LQKENI. Trimming cost V 5 bases and J 4 bases, with 17 bases left between them. Full variable domain (rest looked up from reference TRBV18 and TRBJ2-2): NAGVMQNPRHLVRRRGQEARLRCSPMKGHSHVYWYRQLPEEGLKFMVYLQKENIIDESGMPKERFSAEFPKEGPSILRIQQVVRGDSAAYFCASSFLAGATTGELFFGEGSRLTVL.

The chain combines TRBV27 with TRBJ2-3; D gene uncertain. Germline V CDR1 and CDR2: MNHEY, SMNVEV (reference sequence). The CDR3 spans 15 residues. V lost 2 bases to trimming and J lost 2 bases, with 11 bases between them. The CDR3 DNA is TGTGCCAGCAGTTTACGCCCTCTTCTCACAGATACGCAGTATTTT. This encodes CASSLRPLLTDTQYF.

The V gene is TRBV6-4, the J gene TRBJ2-2; TRBD2 is a possible D gene (6 bases). V was cut by 0 bases and J by 1 base, with 6 bases left in between. The germline V gene encodes CDR1 MRHNA and CDR2 SNTAGT. This CDR3 has 15 amino acids. As DNA, the CDR3 is TGTGCCAGCAGTGACTCGGGAGGGAACACCGGGGAGCTGTTTTTT. Its protein product is CASSDSGGNTGELFF.

The rearrangement links TRBV6-5 to TRBJ2-7; 12 bases map to TRBD2. This CDR3 is 15 amino acids long. The J segment lost 3 bases and the V segment lost 6 bases, leaving 6 bases of the junction unmatched. CDR1 is MNHEY, CDR2 SVGAGI, per germline. The CDR3 coding sequence is TGTGCCAGCAGACACAGACTAGCGGGGGTCTACGAGCAGTACTTC. Its protein product is CASRHRLAGVYEQYF.

The chain uses TRBV19 and TRBJ1-1; D is uncertain. Trimming shortened V by 1 base and J by 10 bases, and 10 bases separated the two germline ends. This CDR3 is built from 12 residues. Germline V gives CDR1 LNHDA, CDR2 SQIVND (reference sequence). CDR3 DNA: TGTGCCAGTAGTATAGGAAATCTTGGAGCTTTCTTT. Translated: CASSIGNLGAFF.

This clone was counted only a few times. The DNA for the CDR3 is TGCGCCAGCAGCTTGGGGGCAGTCTCCTACGAGCAGTACTTC. Its protein product is CASSLGAVSYEQYF. V and J are TRBV5-1 and TRBJ2-7; D call uncertain. Germline CDR1 is SGHRS and CDR2 is YFSETQ. The CDR3 runs 14 residues. V was clipped by 0 bases and J by 0 bases, with 7 bases between them.

V gene TRBV10-1 combines with J gene TRBJ2-3; D possibly matches TRBD1 or TRBD2 (6 bases each). The CDR3 runs 14 residues. The V gene lost 11 bases and the J gene lost 4 bases, with 19 bases spanning the gap. Germline V gene lookup returns CDR1 WNHNN and CDR2 SYGVQD (reference sequence). CDR3 protein: CACPGGGSADTQYF. The CDR3 coding sequence is TGCGCCTGCCCCGGAGGGGGTTCCGCAGATACGCAGTATTTT.

This chain joins TRBV11-3 and TRBJ1-2; 7 nucleotides line up with TRBD1. Germline CDR1 and CDR2: SGHNT and YENEEA. The CDR3 runs 13 residues. V lost 5 bases to trimming and J lost 2 bases; unmatched junction nucleotides: 2. The CDR3 DNA is TGTGCCAGCAGCGCGGGACAGAACTATGGCTACACCTTC. Its protein is CASSAGQNYGYTF.